The clone carrying this TCR beta chain was detected many times. The antigen remains unidentified. This record comes from a study of T cell repertoires in cytomegalovirus infection. On the study more broadly: HLA-B-restricted CMV epitopes that are well studied, plus recently identified HLA-C-restricted ones, were used by the study. An indication of both CMV infection and matching HLA type came from public TCR beta signatures. Study-wide findings and caveats: Based on cumulative public TCR beta family frequency, carriers of CMV plus the relevant HLA were identified.

TCRdb reanalysed the reads using MiXCR and keeps one entry per CDR3 protein. Altogether nearly 700,000 distinct CDR3 sequences are present, around a third being singletons, with the ten largest covering about 20%. The starting material was cultured PBMCs, obtained from culture after CMV antigen stimulation. The sequence was collected from a human donor in good health (CMV status not recorded). Some clones in this sample may be carry-over from other donors' samples.

CDR3 bases: TGTGCCAGTAGTATCAGGGAGAACACTGAAGCTTTCTTT. This gives the protein CASSIRENTEAFF. The chain has TRBV19 and TRBJ1-1; TRBD1 might be the D (5 bases). Trimming pared 3 bases from V and 1 base from J, leaving 6 bases between. CDR3 length equals 13 residues. In germline, CDR1 is LNHDA, CDR2 SQIVND (reference sequence).